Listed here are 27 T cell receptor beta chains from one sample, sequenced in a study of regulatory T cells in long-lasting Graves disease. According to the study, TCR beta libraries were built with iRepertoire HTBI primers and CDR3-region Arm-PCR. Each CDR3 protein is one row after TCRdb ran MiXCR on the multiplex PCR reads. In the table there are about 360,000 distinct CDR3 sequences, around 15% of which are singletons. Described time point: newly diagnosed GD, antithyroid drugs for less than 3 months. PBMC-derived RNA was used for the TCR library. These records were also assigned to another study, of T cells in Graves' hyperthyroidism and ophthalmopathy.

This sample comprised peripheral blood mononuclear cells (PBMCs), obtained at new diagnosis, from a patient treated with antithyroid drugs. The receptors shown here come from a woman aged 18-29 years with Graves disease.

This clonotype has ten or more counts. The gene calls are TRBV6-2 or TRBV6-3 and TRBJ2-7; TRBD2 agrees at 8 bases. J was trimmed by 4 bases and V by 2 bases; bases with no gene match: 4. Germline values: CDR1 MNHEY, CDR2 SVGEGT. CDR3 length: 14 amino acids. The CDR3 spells CASSYTGGPYEQYF. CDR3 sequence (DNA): TGTGCCAGCAGTTACACGGGAGGGCCGTACGAGCAGTACTTC.

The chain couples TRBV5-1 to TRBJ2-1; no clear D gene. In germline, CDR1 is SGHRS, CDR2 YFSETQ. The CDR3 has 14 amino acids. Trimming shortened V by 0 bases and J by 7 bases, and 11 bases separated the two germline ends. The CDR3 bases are TGCGCCAGCAGCTTGGAGTCGGCGAAGAATGAGCAGTTCTTC. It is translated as CASSLESAKNEQFF.

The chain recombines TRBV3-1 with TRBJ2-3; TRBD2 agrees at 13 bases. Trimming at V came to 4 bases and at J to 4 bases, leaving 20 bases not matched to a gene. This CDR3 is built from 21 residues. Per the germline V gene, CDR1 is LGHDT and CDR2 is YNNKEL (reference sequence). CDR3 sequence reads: CASSPGGTSGTASYRADTQYF. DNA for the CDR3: TGTGCCAGCAGCCCGGGAGGGACTAGCGGGACCGCGTCGTACAGGGCAGATACGCAGTATTTT.

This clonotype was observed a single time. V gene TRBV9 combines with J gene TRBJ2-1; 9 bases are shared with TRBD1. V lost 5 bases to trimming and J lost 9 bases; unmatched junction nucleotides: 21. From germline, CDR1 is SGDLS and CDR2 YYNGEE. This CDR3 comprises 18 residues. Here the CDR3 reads CASSAPSTGGAGGSEQFF. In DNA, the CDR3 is TGTGCCAGCAGTGCACCCTCGACAGGGGGGGCAGGGGGCAGTGAGCAGTTCTTC.

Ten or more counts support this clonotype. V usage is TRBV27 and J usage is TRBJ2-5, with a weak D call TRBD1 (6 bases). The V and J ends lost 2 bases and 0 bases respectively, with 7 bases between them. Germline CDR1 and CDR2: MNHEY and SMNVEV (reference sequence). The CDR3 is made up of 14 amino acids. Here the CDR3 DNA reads TGTGCCAGCAGTTTACGGGACAACCAAGAGACCCAGTACTTC. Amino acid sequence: CASSLRDNQETQYF.

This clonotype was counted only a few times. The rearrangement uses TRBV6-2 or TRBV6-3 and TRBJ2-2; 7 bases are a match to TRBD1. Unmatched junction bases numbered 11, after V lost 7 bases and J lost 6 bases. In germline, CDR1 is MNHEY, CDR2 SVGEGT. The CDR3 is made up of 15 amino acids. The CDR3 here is CASTPSGGSSGELFF. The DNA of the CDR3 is TGTGCCAGCACTCCTTCAGGGGGTTCGTCCGGGGAGCTGTTTTTT.

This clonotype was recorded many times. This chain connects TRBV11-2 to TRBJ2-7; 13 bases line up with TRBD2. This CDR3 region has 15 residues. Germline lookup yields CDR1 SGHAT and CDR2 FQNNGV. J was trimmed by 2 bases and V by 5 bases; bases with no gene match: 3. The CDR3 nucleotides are TGTGCCAGCAGCCCTGGGACTAGCGGGGCCTACGAGCAGTACTTC. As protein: CASSPGTSGAYEQYF.

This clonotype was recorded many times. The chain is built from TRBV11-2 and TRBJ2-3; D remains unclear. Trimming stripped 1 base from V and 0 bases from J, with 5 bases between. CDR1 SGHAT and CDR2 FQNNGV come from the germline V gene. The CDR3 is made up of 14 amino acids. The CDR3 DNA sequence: TGTGCCAGCAGCTTAGCTTTAAGCACAGATACGCAGTATTTT. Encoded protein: CASSLALSTDTQYF.

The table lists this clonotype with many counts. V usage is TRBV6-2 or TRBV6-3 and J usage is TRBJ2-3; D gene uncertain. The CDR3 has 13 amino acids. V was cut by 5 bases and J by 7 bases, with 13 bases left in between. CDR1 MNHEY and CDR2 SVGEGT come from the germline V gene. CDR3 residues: CASSDGVRYTQYF. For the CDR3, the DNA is TGTGCCAGCAGTGACGGTGTCCGTTATACGCAGTATTTT.

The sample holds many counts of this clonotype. This CDR3 reads CASRSGGGPTYEQYF. The CDR3 bases are TGTGCCAGCAGATCAGGCGGGGGCCCCACCTACGAGCAGTACTTC. The chain uses TRBV28 and TRBJ2-7; the D gene is possibly TRBD2 (7 bases). CDR1 is MDHEN, CDR2 SYDVKM, per germline. The CDR3 is 15 amino acids. The germline V and J ends were trimmed by 6 bases and 2 bases, with 17 bases remaining between them.

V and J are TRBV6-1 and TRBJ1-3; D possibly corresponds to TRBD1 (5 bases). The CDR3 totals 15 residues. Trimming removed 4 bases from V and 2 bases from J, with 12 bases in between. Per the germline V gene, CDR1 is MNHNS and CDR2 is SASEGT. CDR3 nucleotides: TGTGCCAGCAGTGTGGCGACAGTAGCTGGAAACACCATATATTTT. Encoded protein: CASSVATVAGNTIYF.

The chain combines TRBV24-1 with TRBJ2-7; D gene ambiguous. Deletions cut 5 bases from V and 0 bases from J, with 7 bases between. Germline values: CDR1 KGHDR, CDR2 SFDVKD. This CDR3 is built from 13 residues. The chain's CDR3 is CATSGSPSYEQYF. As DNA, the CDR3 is TGTGCCACCAGTGGCTCCCCCTCCTACGAGCAGTACTTC.

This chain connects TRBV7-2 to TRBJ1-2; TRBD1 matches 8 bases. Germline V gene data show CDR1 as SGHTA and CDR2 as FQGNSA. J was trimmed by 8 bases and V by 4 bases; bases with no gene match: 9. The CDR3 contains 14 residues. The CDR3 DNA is TGTGCCAGCAGCTCGGGACAGGCATATCGAGGCTACACCTTC. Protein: CASSSGQAYRGYTF.

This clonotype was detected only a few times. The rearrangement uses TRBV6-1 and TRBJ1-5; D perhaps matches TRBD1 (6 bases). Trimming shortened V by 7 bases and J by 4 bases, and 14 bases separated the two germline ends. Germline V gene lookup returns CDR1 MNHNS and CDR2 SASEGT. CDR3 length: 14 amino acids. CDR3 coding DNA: TGTGCCAGCACTGCCGGACAGACTAATCAGCCCCAGCATTTT. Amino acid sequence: CASTAGQTNQPQHF.

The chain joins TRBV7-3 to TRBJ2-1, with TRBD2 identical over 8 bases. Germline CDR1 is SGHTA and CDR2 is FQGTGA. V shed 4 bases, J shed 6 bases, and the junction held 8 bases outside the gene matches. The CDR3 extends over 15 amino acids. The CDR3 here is CASSSRLLAVNEQFF. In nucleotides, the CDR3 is TGTGCCAGCAGCTCCAGATTACTAGCGGTCAATGAGCAGTTCTTC.

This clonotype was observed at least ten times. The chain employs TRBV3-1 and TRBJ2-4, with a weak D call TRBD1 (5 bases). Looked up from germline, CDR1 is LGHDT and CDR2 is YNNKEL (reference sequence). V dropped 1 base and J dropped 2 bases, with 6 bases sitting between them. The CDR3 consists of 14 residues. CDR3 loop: CASSQGTTKNIQYF. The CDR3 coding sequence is TGTGCCAGCAGCCAAGGGACAACCAAAAACATTCAGTACTTC.

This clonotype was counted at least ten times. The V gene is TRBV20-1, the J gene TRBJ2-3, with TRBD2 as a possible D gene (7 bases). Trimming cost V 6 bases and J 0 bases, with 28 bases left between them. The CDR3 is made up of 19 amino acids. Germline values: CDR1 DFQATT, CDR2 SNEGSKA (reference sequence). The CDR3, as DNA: TGCAGTGCCAATCCCCGGGAGGCAGGGGATATTACTAGCACAGATACGCAGTATTTT. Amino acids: CSANPREAGDITSTDTQYF.

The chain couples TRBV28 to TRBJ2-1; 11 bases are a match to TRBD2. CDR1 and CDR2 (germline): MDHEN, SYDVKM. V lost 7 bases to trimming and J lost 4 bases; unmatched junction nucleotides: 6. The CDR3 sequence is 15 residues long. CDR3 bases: TGTGCCAGCAACTTAGCGGGAGGGTTTTACAATGAGCAGTTCTTC. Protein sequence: CASNLAGGFYNEQFF.

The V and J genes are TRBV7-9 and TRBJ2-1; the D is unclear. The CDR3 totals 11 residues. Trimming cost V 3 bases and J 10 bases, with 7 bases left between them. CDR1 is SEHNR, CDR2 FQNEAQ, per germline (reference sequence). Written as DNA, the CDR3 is TGTGCCAGCAGCTTCCCCGGGGAGCAGTTCTTC. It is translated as CASSFPGEQFF.

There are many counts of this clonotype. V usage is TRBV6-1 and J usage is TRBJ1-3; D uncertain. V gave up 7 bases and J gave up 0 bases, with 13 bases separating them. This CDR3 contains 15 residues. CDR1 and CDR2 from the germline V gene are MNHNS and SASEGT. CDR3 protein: CASTGAWSSGNTIYF. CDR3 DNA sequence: TGTGCCAGCACGGGAGCCTGGAGCTCTGGAAACACCATATATTTT.

The CDR3 protein is CASSQGQGRNSPLHF. For the CDR3, the DNA is TGTGCCAGCAGTCAGGGACAGGGTAGAAATTCACCCCTCCACTTT. V is TRBV2 and J is TRBJ1-6; 9 bases are shared with TRBD1. Germline trimming cut 5 bases from V and 7 bases from J; bases unmatched to any gene: 6. Per the germline V gene, CDR1 is SNHLY and CDR2 is FYNNEI. This CDR3 has 15 amino acids.

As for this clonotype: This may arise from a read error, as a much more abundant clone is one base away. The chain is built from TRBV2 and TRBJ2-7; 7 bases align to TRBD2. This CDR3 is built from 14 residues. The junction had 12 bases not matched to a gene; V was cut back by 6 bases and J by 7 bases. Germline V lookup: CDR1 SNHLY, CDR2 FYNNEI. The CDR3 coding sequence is TGTGCCAGCAGGATCGGGACTATAGGAAATGAGCAGTACTTC. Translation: CASRIGTIGNEQYF.

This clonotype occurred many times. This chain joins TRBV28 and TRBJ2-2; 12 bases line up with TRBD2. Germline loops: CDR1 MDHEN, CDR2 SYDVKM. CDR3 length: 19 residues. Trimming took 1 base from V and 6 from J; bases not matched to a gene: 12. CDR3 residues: CASSLFAGTSGYRAGELFF. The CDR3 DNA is TGTGCCAGCAGTTTATTCGCGGGGACTAGCGGGTACCGGGCCGGGGAGCTGTTTTTT.

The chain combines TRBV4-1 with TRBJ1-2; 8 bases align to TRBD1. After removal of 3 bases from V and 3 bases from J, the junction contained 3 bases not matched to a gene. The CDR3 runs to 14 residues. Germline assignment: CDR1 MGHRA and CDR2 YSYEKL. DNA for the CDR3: TGCGCCAGCAGCCATGGACAGGGTGACTATGGCTACACCTTC. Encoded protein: CASSHGQGDYGYTF.

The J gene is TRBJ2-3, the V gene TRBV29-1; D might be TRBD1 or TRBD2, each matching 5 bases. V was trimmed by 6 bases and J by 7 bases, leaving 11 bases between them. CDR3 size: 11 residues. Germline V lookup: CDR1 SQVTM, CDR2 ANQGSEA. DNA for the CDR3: TGCAGCGTCAGGGAGTCCTATACGCAGTATTTT. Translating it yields CSVRESYTQYF.

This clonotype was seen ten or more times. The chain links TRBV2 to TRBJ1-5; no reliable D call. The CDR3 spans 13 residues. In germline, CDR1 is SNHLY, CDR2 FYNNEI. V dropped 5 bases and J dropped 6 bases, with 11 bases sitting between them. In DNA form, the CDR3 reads TGTGCCAGCAGTCCCTTGGACTCTCAGCCCCAGCATTTT. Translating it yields CASSPLDSQPQHF. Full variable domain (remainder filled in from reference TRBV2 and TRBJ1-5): EPEVTQTPSHQVTQMGQEVILRCVPISNHLYFYWYRQILGQKVEFLVSFYNNEISEKSEIFDDQFSVERPDGSNFTLKIRSTKLEDSAMYFCASSPLDSQPQHFGDGTRLSIL.

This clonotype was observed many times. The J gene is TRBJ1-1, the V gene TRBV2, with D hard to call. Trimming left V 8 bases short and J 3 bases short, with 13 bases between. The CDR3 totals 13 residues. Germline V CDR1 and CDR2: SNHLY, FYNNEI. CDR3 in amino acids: CASVQERDTEAFF. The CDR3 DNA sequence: TGTGCCAGCGTCCAAGAAAGGGACACTGAAGCTTTCTTT.